The clone carrying this T cell receptor beta chain was picked up a small number of times. The data originate from a study of molecular identifiers for immune sequencing clone quantification. Each CDR3 protein is one row after TCRdb ran MiXCR on the PCR reads. The table lists 300,000 to 350,000 distinct CDR3 sequences, about 21% of them singletons. The V and J ends lost 3 bases and 4 bases respectively, with 14 bases between them. This CDR3 comprises 15 residues. The germline V gene encodes CDR1 KGHSH and CDR2 LQKENI. The receptor comes from a human donor in good health. Some libraries in this study had Jurkat cell RNA spiked in. The sequenced sample was naive CD8+ T cells from blood, with Jurkat cell RNA spiked in. Subset of the sample: FACS-sorted CD8+CD4-CCR7+CD45RA+ naive T cells. The rearrangement links TRBV18 to TRBJ2-3; TRBD1 might be the D (5 bases). This chain's CDR3 is CASSPSTLTADTQYF. The CDR3 region has the DNA TGTGCCAGCTCACCTTCCACCCTGACAGCAGATACGCAGTATTTT.